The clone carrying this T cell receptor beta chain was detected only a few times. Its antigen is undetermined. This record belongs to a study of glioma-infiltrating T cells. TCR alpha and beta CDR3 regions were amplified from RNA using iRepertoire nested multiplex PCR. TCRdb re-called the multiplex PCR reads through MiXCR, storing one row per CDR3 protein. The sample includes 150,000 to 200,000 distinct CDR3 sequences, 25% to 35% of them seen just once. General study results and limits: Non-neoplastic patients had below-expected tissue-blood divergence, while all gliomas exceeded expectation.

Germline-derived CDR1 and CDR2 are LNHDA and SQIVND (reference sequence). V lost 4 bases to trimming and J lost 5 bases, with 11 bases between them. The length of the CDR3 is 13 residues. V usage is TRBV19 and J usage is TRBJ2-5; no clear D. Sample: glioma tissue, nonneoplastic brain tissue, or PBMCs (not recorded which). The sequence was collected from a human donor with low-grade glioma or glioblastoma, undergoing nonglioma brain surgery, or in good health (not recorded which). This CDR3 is CASSTDRRETQYF. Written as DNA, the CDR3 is TGTGCCAGTAGTACAGACCGGCGGGAGACCCAGTACTTC.